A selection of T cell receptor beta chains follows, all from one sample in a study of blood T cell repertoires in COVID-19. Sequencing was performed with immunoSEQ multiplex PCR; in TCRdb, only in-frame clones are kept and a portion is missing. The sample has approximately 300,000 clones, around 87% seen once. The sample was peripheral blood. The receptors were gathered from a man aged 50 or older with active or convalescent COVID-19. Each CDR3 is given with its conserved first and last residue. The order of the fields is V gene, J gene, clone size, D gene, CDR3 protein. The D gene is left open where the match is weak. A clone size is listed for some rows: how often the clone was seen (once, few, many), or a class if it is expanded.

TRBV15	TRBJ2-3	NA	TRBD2	CATSPPRVRAGVADTQYF
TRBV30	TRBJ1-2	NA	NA	CAWSAKTGGWNNYGYTF
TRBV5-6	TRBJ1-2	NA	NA	CASSLLSPGYGYTF
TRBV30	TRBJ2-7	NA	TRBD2	CAWSLGTSYRQYF
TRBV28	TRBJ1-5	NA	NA	CASSLLGGNQPQHF
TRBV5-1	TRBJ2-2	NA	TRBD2	CASGTSVQDTGELFF
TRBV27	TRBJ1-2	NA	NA	CASSHPGGYGYTF
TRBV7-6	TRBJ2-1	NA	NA	CASSLAGSSYNEQFF
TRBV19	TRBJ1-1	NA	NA	CASTQGGADTEAFF
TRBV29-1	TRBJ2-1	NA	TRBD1	CSVDRGDRGFGNEQFF
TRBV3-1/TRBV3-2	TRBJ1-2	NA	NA	CASRRGVSHGNYGYTF
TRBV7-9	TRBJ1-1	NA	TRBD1	CASSSQGADTEAFF
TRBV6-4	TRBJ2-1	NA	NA	CASSDGGPNEQFF
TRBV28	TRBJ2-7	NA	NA	CASSSQAITYEQYF
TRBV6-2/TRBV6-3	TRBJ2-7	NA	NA	CASSFAAYSYEQYF
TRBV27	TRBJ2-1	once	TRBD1	CASSQPGQRSYNEQFF
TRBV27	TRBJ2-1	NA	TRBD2	CASSQGLAGAYLYNEQFF
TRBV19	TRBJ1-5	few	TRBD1	CASSMGTGEAQPQHF
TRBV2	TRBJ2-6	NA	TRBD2	CASTPTLAGVGANVLTF
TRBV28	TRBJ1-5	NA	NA	CASTNPGGGNQPQHF
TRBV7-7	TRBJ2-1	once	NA	CASSTQPGDYNEQFF
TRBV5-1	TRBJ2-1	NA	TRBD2	CASHSGMGYNEQFF
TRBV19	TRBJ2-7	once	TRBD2	CASRESGSKSKQYF
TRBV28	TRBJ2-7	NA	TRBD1	CASSSVGQGAYEQYF
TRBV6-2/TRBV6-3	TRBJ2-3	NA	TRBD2	CASSPRAGGAGTQYF
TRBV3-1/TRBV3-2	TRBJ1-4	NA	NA	CASSRSWGATNEKLFF
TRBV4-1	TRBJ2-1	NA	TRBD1	CASSQDPTGTHNEQFF
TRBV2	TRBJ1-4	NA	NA	CASGKGESEKLFF
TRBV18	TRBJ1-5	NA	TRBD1	CASSPGDRGEWQPQHF
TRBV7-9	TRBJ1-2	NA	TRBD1	CASSFGGTGGGYTF
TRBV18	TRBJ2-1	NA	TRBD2	CASSPASGGAFNEQFF
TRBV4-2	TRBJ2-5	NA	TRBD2	CASSQGLASETQYF
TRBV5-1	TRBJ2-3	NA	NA	CASSRPASTDTQYF
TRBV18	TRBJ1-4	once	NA	CASSELVTTSGDEKLFF
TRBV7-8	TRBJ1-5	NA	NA	CASSLNRVNQPQHF
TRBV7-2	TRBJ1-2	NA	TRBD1	CASSLGPLGGFNYGYTF
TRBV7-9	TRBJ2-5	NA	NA	CASSLQGETQYF
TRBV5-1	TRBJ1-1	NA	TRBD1	CASRIDGQGAGAFF